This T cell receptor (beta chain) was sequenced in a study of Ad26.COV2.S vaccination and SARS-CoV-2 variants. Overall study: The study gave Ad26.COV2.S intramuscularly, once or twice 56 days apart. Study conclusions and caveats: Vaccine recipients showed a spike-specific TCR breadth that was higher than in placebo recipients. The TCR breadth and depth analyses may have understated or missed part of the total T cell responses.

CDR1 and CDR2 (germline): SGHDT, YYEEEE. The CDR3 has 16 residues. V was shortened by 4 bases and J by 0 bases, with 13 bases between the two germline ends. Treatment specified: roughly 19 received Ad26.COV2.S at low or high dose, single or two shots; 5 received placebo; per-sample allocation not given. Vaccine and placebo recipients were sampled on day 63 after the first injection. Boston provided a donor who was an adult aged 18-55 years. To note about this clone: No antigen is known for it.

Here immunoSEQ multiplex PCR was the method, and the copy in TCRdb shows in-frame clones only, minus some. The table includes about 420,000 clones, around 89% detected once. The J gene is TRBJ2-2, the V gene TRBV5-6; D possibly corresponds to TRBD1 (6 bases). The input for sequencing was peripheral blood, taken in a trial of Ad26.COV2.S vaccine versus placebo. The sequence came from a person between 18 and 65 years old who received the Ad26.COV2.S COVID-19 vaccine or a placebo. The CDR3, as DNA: TGTGCCAGCAGCACTAGGACAGCAGCGAACACCGGGGAGCTGTTTTTT. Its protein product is CASSTRTAANTGELFF. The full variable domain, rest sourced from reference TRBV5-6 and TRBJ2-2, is DAGVTQSPTHLIKTRGQQVTLRCSPKSGHDTVSWYQQALGQGPQFIFQYYEEEERQRGNFPDRFSGHQFPNYSSELNVNALLLGDSALYLCASSTRTAANTGELFFGEGSRLTVL.